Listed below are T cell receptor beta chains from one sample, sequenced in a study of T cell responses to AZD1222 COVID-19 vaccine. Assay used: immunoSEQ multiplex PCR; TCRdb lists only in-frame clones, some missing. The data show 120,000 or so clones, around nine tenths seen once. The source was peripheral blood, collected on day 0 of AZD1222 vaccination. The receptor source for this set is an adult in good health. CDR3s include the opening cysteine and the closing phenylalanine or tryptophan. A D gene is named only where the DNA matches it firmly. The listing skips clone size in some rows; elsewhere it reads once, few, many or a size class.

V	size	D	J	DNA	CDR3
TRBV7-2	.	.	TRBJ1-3	TGTGCCAGCAGCTTAGAGGGGTCTGGAAACACCATATATTTT	CASSLEGSGNTIYF
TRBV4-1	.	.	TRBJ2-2	TGCGCCAGCAGCCAAGATGCTGGGGGGGAGCTGTTTTTT	CASSQDAGGELFF
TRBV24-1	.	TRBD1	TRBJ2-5	TGTGCCACCAGTGACCTACAGGGGATAGGAGAGACCCAGTACTTC	CATSDLQGIGETQYF
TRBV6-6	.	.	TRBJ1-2	TGTGCCAGCAGTTCCTCGGACGGGATTGGGGGCTACACCTTC	CASSSSDGIGGYTF
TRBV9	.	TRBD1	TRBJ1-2	TGTGCCAGCAGCGGGGGACAGGGGTTGTCTGGCTACACCTTC	CASSGGQGLSGYTF
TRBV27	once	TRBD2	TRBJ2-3	TGTGCCAGCAGTCTCCCGACTAGCGGGAGGTCTAGCACAGATACGCAGTATTTT	CASSLPTSGRSSTDTQYF
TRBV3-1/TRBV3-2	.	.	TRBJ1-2	TGTGCCAGCAGCCAAGAGGGTTACTATGGCTACACCTTC	CASSQEGYYGYTF
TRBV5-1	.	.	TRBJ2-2	TGCGCCAGCAGCCCCGGTGTTTTGACCGGGGAGCTGTTTTTT	CASSPGVLTGELFF
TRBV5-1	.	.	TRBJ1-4	TGCGCCAGCAGCTTTGGGGGGGCTGATGAAAAACTGTTTTTT	CASSFGGADEKLFF
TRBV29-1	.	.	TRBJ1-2	TGCAGCGCCCTAGCTGGGGGGCCGCGGGGCTACACCTTC	CSALAGGPRGYTF
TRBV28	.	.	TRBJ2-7	TGTGCCAGCAGTCCGGCCCAGCTCTTCCCCTACGAGCAGTACTTC	CASSPAQLFPYEQYF
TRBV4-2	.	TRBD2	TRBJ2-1	TGTGCCAGCAGCCAAGATAGCGGGAATGAGCAGTTCTTC	CASSQDSGNEQFF
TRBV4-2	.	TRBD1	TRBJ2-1	TGTGCCAGCAGCCAAGATCCAGGACAGGGATCTGGTGAGCAGTTCTTC	CASSQDPGQGSGEQFF
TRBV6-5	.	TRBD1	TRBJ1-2	TGTGCCAGCAGCCCAGGGGGCGGTTATGGCTACACCTTC	CASSPGGGYGYTF
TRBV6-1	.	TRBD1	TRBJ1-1	TGTGCCAGCAGAGGGGGGACAGGGAGATCTGAAGCTTTCTTT	CASRGGTGRSEAFF
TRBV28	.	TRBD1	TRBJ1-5	TGTGCCAGCAGTTCCCAATGGGAGACAGGGATATTAGGGAATCAGCCCCAGCATTTT	CASSSQWETGILGNQPQHF
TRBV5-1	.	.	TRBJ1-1	TGCGCCAGCAGCTTGGGCAGGGATACTGAAGCTTTCTTT	CASSLGRDTEAFF
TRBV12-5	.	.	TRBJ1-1	TGTGCTAGTGGTTTAAGGCAGCTGAACACTGAAGCTTTCTTT	CASGLRQLNTEAFF
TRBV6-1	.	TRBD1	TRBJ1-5	TGTGCCAGCAGTGAAGGACAGGGTCCTCGCTGGGAGCCCCAGCATTTT	CASSEGQGPRWEPQHF
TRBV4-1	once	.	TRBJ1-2	TGCGCCAGCAGCCACAGGGGAGACTATGGCTACACCTTC	CASSHRGDYGYTF
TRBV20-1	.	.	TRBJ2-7	TGCAGTGCTAGTGACAGTCCTAGAGTAAGAGAGCAGTACTTC	CSASDSPRVREQYF
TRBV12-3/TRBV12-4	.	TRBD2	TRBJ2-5	TGTGCCAGCGGACTAGCGGGAGATGAGACCCAGTACTTC	CASGLAGDETQYF
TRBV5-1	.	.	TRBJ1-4	TGCGCCAGCAGCTTGTTTGGGGAGAGGGAAAAACTGTTTTTT	CASSLFGEREKLFF
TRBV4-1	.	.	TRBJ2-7	TGCGCCAGCAGCCACACGACTAGCTCCTACGAGCAGTACTTC	CASSHTTSSYEQYF
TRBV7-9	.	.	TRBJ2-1	TGTGCCAGCAGCTTGCTAGTCCTCTCTACCGGCAATGAGCAGTTCTTC	CASSLLVLSTGNEQFF
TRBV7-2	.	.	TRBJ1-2	TGTGCCAGCAGCTTAATCTCTGACTGGAACTATGGCTACACCTTC	CASSLISDWNYGYTF
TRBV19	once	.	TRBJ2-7	TGTGCCAGTAGTCTGGGACACGACTACGAGCAGTACTTC	CASSLGHDYEQYF
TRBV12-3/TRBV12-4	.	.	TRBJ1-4	TGTGCCAGCAGTTTGTCTCCCGACCCGGGACTGTTTTTT	CASSLSPDPGLFF
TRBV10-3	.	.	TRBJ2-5	TGTGCCATCAGTGATTCTGCGAGGTTTGAAGAGACCCAGTACTTC	CAISDSARFEETQYF
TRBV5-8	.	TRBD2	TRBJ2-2	TGTGCCAGCAGCTTGAGAACTAGCGGGACCGGGGAGCTGTTTTTT	CASSLRTSGTGELFF
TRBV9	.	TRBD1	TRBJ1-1	TGTGCCAGCAGCGTATCGGACAGGGGTCCAGCTTTCTTT	CASSVSDRGPAFF
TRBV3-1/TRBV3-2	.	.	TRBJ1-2	TGTGCCAGCAGGTCTGAGCGGGAGGGGCAGGGCTACACCTTC	CASRSEREGQGYTF
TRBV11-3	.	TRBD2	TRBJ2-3	TGTGCCAGCAGCTTAAAAAGGGGCGGGAGAAGCACAGATACGCAGTATTTT	CASSLKRGGRSTDTQYF
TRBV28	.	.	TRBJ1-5	TGTGCCAGCAGTTTATACAGGGACGGCAATCAGCCCCAGCATTTT	CASSLYRDGNQPQHF
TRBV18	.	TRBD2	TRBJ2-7	TGTGCCAGCTCACAGACTAGCGGGAATATGGAGCAGTACTTC	CASSQTSGNMEQYF
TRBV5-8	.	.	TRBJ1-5	TGTGCCAGCAGTATGGGGTATAGCAATCAGCCCCAGCATTTT	CASSMGYSNQPQHF
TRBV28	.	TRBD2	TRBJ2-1	TGTGCCAGCACCAGTGGGGGACTGGGCGGAGCGGGAGTACTCTACAATGAGCAGTTCTTC	CASTSGGLGGAGVLYNEQFF
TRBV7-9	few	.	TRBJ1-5	TGTGCCACCGTACCGGGGGGATTTGGCAATCAGCCCCAGCATTTT	CATVPGGFGNQPQHF
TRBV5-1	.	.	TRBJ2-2	TGCGCCAGCAGCCCCGGGACAATGAACACCGGGGAGCTGTTTTTT	CASSPGTMNTGELFF
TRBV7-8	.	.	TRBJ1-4	TGTGCCAGCAGCCGGGCCCCTATAAGGGAAAAACTGTTTTTT	CASSRAPIREKLFF
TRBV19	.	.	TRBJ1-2	TGTGCCAGTAGTACTCAGCAGAACTATGGCTACACCTTC	CASSTQQNYGYTF
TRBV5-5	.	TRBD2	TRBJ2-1	TGTGCCAGCAGTCCCGGGACTATCTACAATGAGCAGTTCTTC	CASSPGTIYNEQFF
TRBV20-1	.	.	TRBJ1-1	TGCAGTGCTAGTGAACCTTTTCGGTTAGTGAACACTGAAGCTTTCTTT	CSASEPFRLVNTEAFF
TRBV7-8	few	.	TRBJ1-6	TGTGCCAGCAGGGACTCCCGAGGGGACTCACCCCTCCACTTT	CASRDSRGDSPLHF
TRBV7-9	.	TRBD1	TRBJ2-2	TGTGCCAGCAGCTTCGGTCAGGGGGACACCGGGGAGCTGTTTTTT	CASSFGQGDTGELFF
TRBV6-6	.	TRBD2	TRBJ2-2	TGTGCCAGCACACCCGCGGGAGACACCGGGGAGCTGTTTTTT	CASTPAGDTGELFF
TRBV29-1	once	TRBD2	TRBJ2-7	TGCAGCGTTGAGTCTAGCGGAGCCTACGAGCAGTACTTC	CSVESSGAYEQYF
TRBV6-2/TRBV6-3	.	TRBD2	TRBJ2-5	TGTGCCAGCAGTTACCATGGACTAGCGGGATTGGAGACCCAGTACTTC	CASSYHGLAGLETQYF
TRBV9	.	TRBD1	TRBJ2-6	TGTGCCAGCAGCGCAGACAGGGGGCCGAGCTCTGGGGCCAACGTCCTGACTTTC	CASSADRGPSSGANVLTF
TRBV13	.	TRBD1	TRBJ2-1	TGTGCCAGCAGCACCCGGGACAGGGACTACAATGAGCAGTTCTTC	CASSTRDRDYNEQFF